This TCR beta chain was profiled in a study of T-cell memory formation after mild COVID-19. One entry per CDR3 protein results from TCRdb running MiXCR on the 5' RACE reads. Of about 150,000 distinct CDR3 sequences in the sample, less than 25% were seen once. The sample consisted of PBMCs or a T cell subset sorted from them (not recorded which). The receptor was isolated from an adult woman who had mild COVID-19 (a few samples of this study predate the infection). Cell type and time point are not known.

Written as DNA, the CDR3 is TGTGCCAGCAGTGCAAGGGCGGTCGGTATAGAAGCTTTCTTT. Residues: CASSARAVGIEAFF. The rearrangement links TRBV2 to TRBJ1-1; no reliable D call. The length of the CDR3 is 14 residues. V lost 4 bases and J lost 8, with 17 bases in between. Germline CDR1 and CDR2: SNHLY and FYNNEI.